This TCR beta chain was captured in a study of early T cells in non-severe SARS-CoV-2 infection. The overall study: With bulk RNA from unsorted whole blood as input, sequencing yielded unpaired chains.

The CDR3 runs to 14 residues. The ends were cut back, 6 bases at V and 6 bases at J, with 14 bases in the middle. Germline V lookup: CDR1 MRHNA, CDR2 SNTAGT. Researchers tagged individual cDNA molecules with unique molecular identifiers. TCRdb analysed the 5' RACE reads with MiXCR anew, one entry per CDR3 protein. This table holds around 100,000 distinct CDR3 sequences, roughly 15% found once. Study-wide points: Matching against VDJdb likely underestimated virus-specific expansions, favoring anti-spike CD8.

Remarks on this clonotype: Its cognate antigen is unknown.

The sequencing input was whole blood. This rearrangement joins TRBV6-4 to TRBJ2-2; D not certain. This receptor was identified in an adult who was a healthcare worker with PCR-confirmed SARS-CoV-2 infection or an uninfected control (not recorded which). DNA of the CDR3: TGTGCCAGCAGCCGGCCTTTCATTTCCGGGGAGCTGTTTTTT. It specifies CASSRPFISGELFF.